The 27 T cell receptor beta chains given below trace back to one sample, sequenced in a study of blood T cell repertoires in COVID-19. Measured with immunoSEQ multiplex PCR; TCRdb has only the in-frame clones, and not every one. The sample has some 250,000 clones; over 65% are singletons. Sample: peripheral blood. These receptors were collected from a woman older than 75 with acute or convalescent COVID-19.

CDR3 protein: CATSDFPLAGGSKQFF. For the CDR3, the DNA is TGTGCCACCAGTGATTTTCCACTAGCGGGAGGGAGTAAGCAGTTCTTC. This chain connects TRBV24-1 to TRBJ2-1; 13 bases agree with TRBD2. The CDR3 extends over 16 amino acids. Germline V gives CDR1 KGHDR, CDR2 SFDVKD. The V gene end was trimmed by 1 base and the J gene end by 11 bases; junction bases not matched to a gene: 7.

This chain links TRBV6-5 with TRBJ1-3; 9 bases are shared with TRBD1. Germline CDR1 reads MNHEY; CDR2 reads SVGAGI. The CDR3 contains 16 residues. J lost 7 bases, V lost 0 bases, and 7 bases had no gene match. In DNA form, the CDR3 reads TGTGCCAGCAGTTACTCGAACTCCGGGACAGGGAACACCATATATTTT. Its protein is CASSYSNSGTGNTIYF.

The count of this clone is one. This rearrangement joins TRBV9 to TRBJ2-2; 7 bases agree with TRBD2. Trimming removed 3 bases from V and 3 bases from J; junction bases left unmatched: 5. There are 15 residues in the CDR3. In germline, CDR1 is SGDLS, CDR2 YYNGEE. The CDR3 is CASSGGTIHTGELFF. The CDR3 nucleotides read TGTGCCAGCAGCGGGGGGACTATACACACCGGGGAGCTGTTTTTT. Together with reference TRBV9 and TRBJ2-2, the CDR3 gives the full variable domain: DSGVTQTPKHLITATGQRVTLRCSPRSGDLSVYWYQQSLDQGLQFLIQYYNGEERAKGNILERFSAQQFPDLHSELNLSSLELGDSALYFCASSGGTIHTGELFFGEGSRLTVL.

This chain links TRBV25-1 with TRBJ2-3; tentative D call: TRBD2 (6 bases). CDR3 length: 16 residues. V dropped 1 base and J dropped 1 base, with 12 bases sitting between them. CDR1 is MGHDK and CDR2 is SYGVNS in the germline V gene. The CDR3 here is CASSESRERGTDTQYF. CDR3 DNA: TGTGCCAGCAGTGAATCCCGGGAGAGGGGCACAGATACGCAGTATTTT.

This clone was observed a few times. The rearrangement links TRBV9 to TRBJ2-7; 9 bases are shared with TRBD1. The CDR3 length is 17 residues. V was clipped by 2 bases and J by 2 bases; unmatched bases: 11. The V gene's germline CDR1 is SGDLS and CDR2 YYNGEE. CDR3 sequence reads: CASSVGSGQGRAYEQYF. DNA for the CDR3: TGTGCCAGCAGCGTTGGTTCGGGACAGGGTCGGGCCTACGAGCAGTACTTC.

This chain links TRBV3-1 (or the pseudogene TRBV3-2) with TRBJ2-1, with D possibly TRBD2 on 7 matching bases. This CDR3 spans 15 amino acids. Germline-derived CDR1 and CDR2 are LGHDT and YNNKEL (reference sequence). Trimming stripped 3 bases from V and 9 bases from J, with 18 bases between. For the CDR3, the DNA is TGTGCCAGCAGCCAGGATTCGGGGGGCCCTCGTGAGCAGTTCTTC. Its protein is CASSQDSGGPREQFF.

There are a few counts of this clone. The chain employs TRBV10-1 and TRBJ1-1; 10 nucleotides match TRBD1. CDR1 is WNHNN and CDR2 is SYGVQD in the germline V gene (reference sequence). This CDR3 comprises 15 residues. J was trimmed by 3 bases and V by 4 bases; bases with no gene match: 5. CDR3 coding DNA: TGCGCCAGCAGTGGGGGGACAGGGGTGTACACTGAAGCTTTCTTT. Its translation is CASSGGTGVYTEAFF.

The chain's CDR3 is CASSRFAANTGELFF. The CDR3 DNA sequence: TGTGCCAGCAGTCGGTTCGCCGCGAACACCGGGGAGCTGTTTTTT. The chain is built from TRBV6-5 and TRBJ2-2; D not resolved. V shed 5 bases and J shed 0 bases, with 10 bases lying between them. CDR3 length equals 15 residues. Germline CDR1 MNHEY, CDR2 SVGAGI.

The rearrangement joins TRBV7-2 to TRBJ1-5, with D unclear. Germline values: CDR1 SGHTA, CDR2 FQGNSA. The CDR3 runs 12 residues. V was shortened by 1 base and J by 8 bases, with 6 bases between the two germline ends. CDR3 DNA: TGTGCCAGCAGCTTAGTGGGAGAGCCCCAGCATTTT. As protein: CASSLVGEPQHF.

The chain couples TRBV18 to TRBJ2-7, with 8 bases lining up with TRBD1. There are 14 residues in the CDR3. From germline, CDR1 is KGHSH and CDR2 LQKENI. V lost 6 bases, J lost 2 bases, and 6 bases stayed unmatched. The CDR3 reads CASSGDRNTYEQYF. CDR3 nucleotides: TGTGCCAGCTCTGGGGACAGGAACACCTACGAGCAGTACTTC. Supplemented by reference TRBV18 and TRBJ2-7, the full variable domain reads NAGVMQNPRHLVRRRGQEARLRCSPMKGHSHVYWYRQLPEEGLKFMVYLQKENIIDESGMPKERFSAEFPKEGPSILRIQQVVRGDSAAYFCASSGDRNTYEQYFGPGTRLTVT.

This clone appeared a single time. The CDR3 spells CASSSGLAADNEQFF. In nucleotides, the CDR3 is TGCGCCAGCAGCTCCGGACTAGCGGCGGACAATGAGCAGTTCTTC. The chain recombines TRBV5-1 with TRBJ2-1; TRBD2 matches 10 bases. The ends lost 3 bases at V and 5 bases at J; junction bases unmatched: 5. This CDR3 is built from 15 residues. Germline values: CDR1 SGHRS, CDR2 YFSETQ.

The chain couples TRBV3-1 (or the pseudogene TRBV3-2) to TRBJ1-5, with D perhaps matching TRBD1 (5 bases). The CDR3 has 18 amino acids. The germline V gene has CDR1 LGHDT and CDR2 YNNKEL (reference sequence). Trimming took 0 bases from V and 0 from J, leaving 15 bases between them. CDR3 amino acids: CASSQDRGRGDSNQPQHF. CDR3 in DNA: TGTGCCAGCAGCCAAGATAGGGGCCGGGGGGATAGCAATCAGCCCCAGCATTTT.

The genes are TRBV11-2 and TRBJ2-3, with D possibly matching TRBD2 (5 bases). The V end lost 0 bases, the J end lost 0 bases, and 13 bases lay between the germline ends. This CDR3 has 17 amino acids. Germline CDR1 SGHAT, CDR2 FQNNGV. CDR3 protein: CASSLERAVASTDTQYF. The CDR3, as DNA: TGTGCCAGCAGCTTAGAGCGAGCGGTAGCTAGCACAGATACGCAGTATTTT.

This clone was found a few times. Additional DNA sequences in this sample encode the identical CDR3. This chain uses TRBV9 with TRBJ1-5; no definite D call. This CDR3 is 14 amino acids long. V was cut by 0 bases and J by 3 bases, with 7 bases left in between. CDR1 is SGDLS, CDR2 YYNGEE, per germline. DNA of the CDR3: TGTGCCAGCAGCGTAGACGGGTCCAATCAGCCCCAGCATTTT. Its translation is CASSVDGSNQPQHF.

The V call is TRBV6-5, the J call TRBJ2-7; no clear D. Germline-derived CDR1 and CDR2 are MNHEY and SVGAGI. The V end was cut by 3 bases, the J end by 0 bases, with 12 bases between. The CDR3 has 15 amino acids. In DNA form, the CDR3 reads TGTGCCAGCAGTTATGGCCCCACAAGCTCCTACGAGCAGTACTTC. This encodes CASSYGPTSSYEQYF.

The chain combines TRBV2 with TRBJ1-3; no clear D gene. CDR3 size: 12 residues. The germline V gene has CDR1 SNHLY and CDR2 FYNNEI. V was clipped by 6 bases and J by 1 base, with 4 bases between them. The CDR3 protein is CASSRSGNTIYF. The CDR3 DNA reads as TGTGCCAGCAGCCGGTCTGGAAACACCATATATTTT.

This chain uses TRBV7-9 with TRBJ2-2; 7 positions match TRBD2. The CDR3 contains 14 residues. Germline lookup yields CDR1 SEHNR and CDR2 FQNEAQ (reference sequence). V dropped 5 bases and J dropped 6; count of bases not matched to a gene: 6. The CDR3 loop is CASSERAGSGELFF. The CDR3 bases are TGTGCCAGCAGCGAGAGAGCGGGATCCGGGGAGCTGTTTTTT.

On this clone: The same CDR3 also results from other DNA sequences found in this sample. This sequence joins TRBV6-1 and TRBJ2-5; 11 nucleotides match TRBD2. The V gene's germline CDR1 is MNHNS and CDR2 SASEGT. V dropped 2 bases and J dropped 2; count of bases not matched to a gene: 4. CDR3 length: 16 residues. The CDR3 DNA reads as TGTGCCAGCAGTGAACTAGCGGGGGGCCCGCAAGAGACCCAGTACTTC. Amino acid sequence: CASSELAGGPQETQYF.

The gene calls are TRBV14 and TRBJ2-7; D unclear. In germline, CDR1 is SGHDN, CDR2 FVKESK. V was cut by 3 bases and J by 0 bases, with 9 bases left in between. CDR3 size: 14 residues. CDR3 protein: CASSQYTDSYEQYF. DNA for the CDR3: TGTGCCAGCAGCCAGTACACAGACTCCTACGAGCAGTACTTC.

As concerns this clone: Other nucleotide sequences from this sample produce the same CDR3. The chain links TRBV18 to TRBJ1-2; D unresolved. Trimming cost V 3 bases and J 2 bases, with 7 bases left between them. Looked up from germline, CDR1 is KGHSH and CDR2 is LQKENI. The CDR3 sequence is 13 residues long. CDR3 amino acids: CASSPTENYGYTF. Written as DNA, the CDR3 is TGTGCCAGCTCACCCACGGAGAACTATGGCTACACCTTC. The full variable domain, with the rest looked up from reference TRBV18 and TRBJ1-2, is NAGVMQNPRHLVRRRGQEARLRCSPMKGHSHVYWYRQLPEEGLKFMVYLQKENIIDESGMPKERFSAEFPKEGPSILRIQQVVRGDSAAYFCASSPTENYGYTFGSGTRLTVV.

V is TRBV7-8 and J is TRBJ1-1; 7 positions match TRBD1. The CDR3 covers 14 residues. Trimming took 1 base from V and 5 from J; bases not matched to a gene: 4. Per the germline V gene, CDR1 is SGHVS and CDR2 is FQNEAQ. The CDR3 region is CASSLERGRTEAFF. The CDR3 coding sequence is TGTGCCAGCAGCTTAGAAAGGGGGCGGACTGAAGCTTTCTTT. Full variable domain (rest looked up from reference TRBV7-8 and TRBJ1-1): GAGVSQSPRYKVAKRGQDVALRCDPISGHVSLFWYQQALGQGPEFLTYFQNEAQLDKSGLPSDRFFAERPEGSVSTLKIQRTQQEDSAVYLCASSLERGRTEAFFGQGTRLTVV.

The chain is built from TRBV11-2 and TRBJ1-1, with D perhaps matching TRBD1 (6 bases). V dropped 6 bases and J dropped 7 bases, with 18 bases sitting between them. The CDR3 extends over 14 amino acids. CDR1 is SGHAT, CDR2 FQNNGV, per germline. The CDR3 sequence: CASSKRGGIIEAFF. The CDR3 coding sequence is TGTGCCAGCAGTAAAAGGGGGGGGATAATTGAAGCTTTCTTT. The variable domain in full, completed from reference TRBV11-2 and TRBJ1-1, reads EAGVAQSPRYKIIEKRQSVAFWCNPISGHATLYWYQQILGQGPKLLIQFQNNGVVDDSQLPKDRFSAERLKGVDSTLKIQPAKLEDSAVYLCASSKRGGIIEAFFGQGTRLTVV.

CDR3 DNA: TGTGCCACCAGTGAGGGAGGACAGGGTCTGAGGCAATGCTCCTATAATTCACCCCTCCACTTT. Translating gives CATSEGGQGLRQCSYNSPLHF. The rearrangement joins TRBV24-1 to TRBJ1-6; 8 bases are a match to TRBD1. J gave up 0 bases and V 4 bases, and 16 bases lay outside the gene matches. Per the germline V gene, CDR1 is KGHDR and CDR2 is SFDVKD. The CDR3 spans 21 residues.

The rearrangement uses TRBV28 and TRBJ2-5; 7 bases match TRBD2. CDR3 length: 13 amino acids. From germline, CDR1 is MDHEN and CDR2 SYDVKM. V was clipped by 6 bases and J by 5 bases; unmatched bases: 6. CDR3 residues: CASSPWGGETQYF. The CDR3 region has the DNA TGTGCCAGCAGCCCCTGGGGGGGGGAGACCCAGTACTTC. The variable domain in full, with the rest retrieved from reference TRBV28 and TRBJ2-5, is DVKVTQSSRYLVKRTGEKVFLECVQDMDHENMFWYRQDPGLGLRLIYFSYDVKMKEKGDIPEGYSVSREKKERFSLILESASTNQTSMYLCASSPWGGETQYFGPGTRLLVL.

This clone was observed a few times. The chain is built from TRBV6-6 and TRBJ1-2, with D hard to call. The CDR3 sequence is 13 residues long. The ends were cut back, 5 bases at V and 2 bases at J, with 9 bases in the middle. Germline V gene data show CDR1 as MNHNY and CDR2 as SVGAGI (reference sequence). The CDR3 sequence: CASSPQINYGYTF. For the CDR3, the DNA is TGTGCCAGCAGTCCACAGATAAACTATGGCTACACCTTC.

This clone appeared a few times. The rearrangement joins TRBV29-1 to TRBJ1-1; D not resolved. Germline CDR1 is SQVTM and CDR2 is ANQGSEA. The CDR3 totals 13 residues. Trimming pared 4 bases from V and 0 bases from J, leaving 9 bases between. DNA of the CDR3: TGCAGCGTTGCCGACAAGTTGAACACTGAAGCTTTCTTT. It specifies CSVADKLNTEAFF.

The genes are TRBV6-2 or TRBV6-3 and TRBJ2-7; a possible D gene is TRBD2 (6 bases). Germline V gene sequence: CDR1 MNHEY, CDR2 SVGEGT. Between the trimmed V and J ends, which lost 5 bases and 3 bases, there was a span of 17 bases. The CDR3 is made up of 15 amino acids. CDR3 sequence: CASSPGRLVNYEQYF. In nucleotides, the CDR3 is TGTGCCAGCAGTCCGGGGAGACTAGTCAACTACGAGCAGTACTTC.